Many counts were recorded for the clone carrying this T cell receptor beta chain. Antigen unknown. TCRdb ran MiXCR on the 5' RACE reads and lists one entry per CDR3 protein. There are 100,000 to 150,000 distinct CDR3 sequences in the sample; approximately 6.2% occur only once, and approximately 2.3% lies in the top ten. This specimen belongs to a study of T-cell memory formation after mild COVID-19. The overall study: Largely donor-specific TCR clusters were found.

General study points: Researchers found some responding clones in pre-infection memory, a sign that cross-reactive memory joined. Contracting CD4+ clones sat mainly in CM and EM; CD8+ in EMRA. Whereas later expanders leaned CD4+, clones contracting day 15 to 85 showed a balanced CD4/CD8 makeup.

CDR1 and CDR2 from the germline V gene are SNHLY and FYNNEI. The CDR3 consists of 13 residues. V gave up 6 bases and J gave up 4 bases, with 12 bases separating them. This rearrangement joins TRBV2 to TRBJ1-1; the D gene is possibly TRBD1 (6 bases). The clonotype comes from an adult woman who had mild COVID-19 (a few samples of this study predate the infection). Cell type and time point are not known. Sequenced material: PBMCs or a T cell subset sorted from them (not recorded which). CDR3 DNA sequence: TGTGCCAGCAGAGTTGGACAGTTCACTGAAGCTTTCTTT. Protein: CASRVGQFTEAFF.